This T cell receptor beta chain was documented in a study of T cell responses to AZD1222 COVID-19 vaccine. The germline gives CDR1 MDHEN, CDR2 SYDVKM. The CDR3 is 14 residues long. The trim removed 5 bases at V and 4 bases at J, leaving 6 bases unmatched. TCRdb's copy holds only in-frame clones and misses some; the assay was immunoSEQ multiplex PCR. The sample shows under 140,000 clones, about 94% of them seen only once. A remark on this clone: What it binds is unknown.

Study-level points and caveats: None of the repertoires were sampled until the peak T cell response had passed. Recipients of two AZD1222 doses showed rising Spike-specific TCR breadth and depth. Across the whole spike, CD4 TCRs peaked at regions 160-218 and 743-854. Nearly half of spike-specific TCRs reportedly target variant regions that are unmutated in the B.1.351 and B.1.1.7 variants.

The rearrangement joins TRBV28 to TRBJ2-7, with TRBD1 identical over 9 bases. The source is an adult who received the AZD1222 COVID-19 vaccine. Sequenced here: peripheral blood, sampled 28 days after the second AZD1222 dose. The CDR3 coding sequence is TGTGCCAGCAGTCCACGGGACAGGGTATACGAGCAGTACTTC. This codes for CASSPRDRVYEQYF.